This passage covers 2 T cell receptor beta chains from one sample sequenced in a study of CD8+ T cells in alopecia areata. The treatment was: oral pan-JAK inhibitor, 5-10 mg twice daily. RNA was extracted and reverse transcribed into cDNA as the sequencing template. Clones were sequenced by immunoSEQ multiplex PCR, and TCRdb holds only the in-frame ones, with some missing. There are around 120,000 clones in the sample; around 63% occur only once, and around 5.4% lies in the top ten. Sequencing was performed on CD4+ T cells sorted from blood, taken at week 4, from a patient treated with tofacitinib. Receptors originate from a human donor with alopecia areata.

This rearrangement joins TRBV7-2 to TRBJ2-6, with D hard to call. The CDR3 covers 17 residues. V gave up 5 bases and J gave up 0 bases, with 14 bases separating them. Germline values: CDR1 SGHTA, CDR2 FQGNSA. The CDR3 region has the DNA TGTGCCAGCAGCGAACGGGTTACCCCCTCTGGGGCCAACGTCCTGACTTTC. Encoded protein: CASSERVTPSGANVLTF. The full variable domain, with the rest looked up from reference TRBV7-2 and TRBJ2-6, is GAGVSQSPSNKVTEKGKDVELRCDPISGHTALYWYRQSLGQGLEFLIYFQGNSAPDKSGLPSDRFSAERTGGSVSTLTIQRTQQEDSAVYLCASSERVTPSGANVLTFGAGSRLTVL.

The V and J genes are TRBV29-1 and TRBJ1-5; no clear D gene. Trimming removed 5 bases at V and 4 bases at J, with 15 bases between. The CDR3 covers 14 residues. From germline, CDR1 is SQVTM and CDR2 ANQGSEA. CDR3 nucleotides: TGCAGCGTTATGAGTGCGGGAATTAATCAGCCCCAGCATTTT. As protein: CSVMSAGINQPQHF.